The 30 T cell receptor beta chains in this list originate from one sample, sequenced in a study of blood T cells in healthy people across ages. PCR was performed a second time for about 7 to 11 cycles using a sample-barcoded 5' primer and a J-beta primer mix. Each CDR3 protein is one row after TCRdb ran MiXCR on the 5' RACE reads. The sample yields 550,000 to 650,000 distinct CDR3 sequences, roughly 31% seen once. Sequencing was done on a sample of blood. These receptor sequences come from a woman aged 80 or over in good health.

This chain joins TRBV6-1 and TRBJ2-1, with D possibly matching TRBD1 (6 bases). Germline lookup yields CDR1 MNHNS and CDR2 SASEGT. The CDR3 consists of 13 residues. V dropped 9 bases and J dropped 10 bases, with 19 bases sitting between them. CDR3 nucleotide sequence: TGTGCCAGTACCCGTGGGGGCAACCACGAGCAGTTCTTC. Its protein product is CASTRGGNHEQFF.

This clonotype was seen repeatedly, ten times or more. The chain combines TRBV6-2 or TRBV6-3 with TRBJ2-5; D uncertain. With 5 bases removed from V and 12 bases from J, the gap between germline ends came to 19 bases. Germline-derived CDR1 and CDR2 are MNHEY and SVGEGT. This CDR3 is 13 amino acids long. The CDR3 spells CASSQTQDRFKYF. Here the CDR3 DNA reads TGTGCCAGCAGTCAGACCCAGGACCGTTTTAAGTACTTC.

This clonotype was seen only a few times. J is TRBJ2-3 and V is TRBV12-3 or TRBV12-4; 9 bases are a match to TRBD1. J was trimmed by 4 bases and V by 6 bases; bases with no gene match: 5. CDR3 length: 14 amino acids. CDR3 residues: CASSSGTGPDTQYF. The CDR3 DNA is TGTGCCAGCAGCTCCGGGACAGGGCCAGATACGCAGTATTTT.

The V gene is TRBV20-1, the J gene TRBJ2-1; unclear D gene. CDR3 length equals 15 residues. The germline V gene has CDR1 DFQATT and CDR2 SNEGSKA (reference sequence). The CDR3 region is CNVGARPLSYNEQFF. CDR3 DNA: TGCAATGTTGGAGCGCGTCCACTCTCCTACAATGAGCAGTTCTTC.

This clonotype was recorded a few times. The CDR3 loop is CASSLHRANSPLHF. Here the CDR3 DNA reads TGTGCCAGCAGCCTCCACAGGGCAAATTCACCCCTCCACTTT. The rearrangement uses TRBV9 and TRBJ1-6; D possibly corresponds to TRBD1 (6 bases). This CDR3 comprises 14 residues. The V end lost 4 bases, the J end lost 7 bases, and 12 bases lay between the germline ends. The V gene's germline CDR1 is SGDLS and CDR2 YYNGEE.

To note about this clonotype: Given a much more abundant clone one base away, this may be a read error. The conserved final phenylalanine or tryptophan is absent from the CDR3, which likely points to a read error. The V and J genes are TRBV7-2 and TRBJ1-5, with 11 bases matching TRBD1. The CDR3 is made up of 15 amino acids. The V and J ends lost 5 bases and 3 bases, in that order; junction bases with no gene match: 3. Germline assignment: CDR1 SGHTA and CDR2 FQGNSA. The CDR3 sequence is CASSIGQGANQPQHV. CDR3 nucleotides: TGTGCCAGCAGCATAGGACAGGGGGCCAATCAGCCCCAGCATGTT.

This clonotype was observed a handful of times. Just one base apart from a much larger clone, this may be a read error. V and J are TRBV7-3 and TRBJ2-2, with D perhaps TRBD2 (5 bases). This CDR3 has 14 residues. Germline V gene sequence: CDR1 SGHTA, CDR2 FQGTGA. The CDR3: CASSLILSTGERFF. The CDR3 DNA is TGTGCCAGCAGCTTAATACTAAGCACCGGGGAGCGGTTTTTT.

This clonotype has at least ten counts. CDR3 in DNA: TGTGCCAGCAGCATGACAGAGACCTACGAGCAGTACTTC. As protein: CASSMTETYEQYF. The V call is TRBV3-1, the J call TRBJ2-7; weak D call: TRBD1 (5 bases). Trimming left V 5 bases short and J 2 bases short, with 10 bases between. The CDR3 is 13 residues long. Germline lookup yields CDR1 LGHDT and CDR2 YNNKEL (reference sequence).

CDR3 protein: CASKGTGCNEQYF. CDR3 nucleotide sequence: TGTGCCAGCAAGGGGACAGGGTGTAATGAGCAGTACTTC. The J gene is TRBJ2-7, the V gene TRBV6-1, with 9 nucleotides matching TRBD1. Germline lookup yields CDR1 MNHNS and CDR2 SASEGT. V shed 7 bases and J 7 bases; nucleotides not matched to a gene: 8. The CDR3 length is 13 residues.

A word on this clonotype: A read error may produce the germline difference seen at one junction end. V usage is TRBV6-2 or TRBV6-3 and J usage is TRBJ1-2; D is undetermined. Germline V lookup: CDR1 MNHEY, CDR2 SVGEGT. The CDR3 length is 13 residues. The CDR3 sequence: CAGSPTAYYGYTF. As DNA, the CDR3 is TGTGCCGGCAGTCCTACAGCTTACTATGGCTACACCTTC.

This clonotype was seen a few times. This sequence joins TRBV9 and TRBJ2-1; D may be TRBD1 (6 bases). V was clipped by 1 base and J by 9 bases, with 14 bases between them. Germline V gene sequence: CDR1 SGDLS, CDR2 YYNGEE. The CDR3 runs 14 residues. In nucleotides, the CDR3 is TGTGCCAGCAGCGTAAGGGGGAATGTTGGTGAGCAGTTCTTC. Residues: CASSVRGNVGEQFF.

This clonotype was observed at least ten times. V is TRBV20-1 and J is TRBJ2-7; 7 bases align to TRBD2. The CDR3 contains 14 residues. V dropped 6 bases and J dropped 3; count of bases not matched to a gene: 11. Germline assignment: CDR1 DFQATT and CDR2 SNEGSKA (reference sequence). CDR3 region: CSAQSVERDYEQYF. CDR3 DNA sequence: TGCAGTGCGCAATCTGTCGAGCGGGACTACGAGCAGTACTTC.

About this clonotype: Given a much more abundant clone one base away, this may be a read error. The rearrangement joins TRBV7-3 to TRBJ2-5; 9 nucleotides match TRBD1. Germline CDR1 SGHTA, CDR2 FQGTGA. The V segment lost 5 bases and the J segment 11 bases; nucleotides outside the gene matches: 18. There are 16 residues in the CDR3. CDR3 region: CASSLIQGASCNEQYF. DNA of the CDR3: TGTGCCAGCAGCCTAATACAGGGGGCCTCTTGCAATGAGCAGTACTTC.

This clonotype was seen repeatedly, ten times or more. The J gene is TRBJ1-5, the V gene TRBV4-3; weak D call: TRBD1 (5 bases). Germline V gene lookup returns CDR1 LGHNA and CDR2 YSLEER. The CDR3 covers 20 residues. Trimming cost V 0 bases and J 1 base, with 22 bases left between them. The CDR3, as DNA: TGCGCCAGCAGCCAAGAACGTCCGGGACTCTCATTAGGGAGCAATCAGCCCCAGCATTTT. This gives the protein CASSQERPGLSLGSNQPQHF.

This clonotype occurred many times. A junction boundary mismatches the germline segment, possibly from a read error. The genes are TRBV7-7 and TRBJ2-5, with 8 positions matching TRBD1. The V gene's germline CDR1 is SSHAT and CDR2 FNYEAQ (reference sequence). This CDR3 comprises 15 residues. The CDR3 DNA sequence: TGTGCTAGCAGCCCCCGACAGGGGAGGCAAGAGACCCAGTACTTC. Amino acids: CASSPRQGRQETQYF.

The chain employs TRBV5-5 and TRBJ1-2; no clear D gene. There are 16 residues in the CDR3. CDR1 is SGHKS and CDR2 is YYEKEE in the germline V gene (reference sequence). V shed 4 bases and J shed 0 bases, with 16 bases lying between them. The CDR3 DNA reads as TGTGCCAGCAGCATCGACCCCATTTGGGCTAACTATGGCTACACCTTC. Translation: CASSIDPIWANYGYTF.

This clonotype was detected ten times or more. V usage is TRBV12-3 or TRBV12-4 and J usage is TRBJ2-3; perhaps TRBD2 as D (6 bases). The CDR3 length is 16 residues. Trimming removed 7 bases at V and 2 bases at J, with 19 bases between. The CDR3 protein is CASTVPRRGATDTQYF. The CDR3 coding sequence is TGTGCCAGCACCGTACCGAGGCGGGGAGCCACAGATACGCAGTATTTT.

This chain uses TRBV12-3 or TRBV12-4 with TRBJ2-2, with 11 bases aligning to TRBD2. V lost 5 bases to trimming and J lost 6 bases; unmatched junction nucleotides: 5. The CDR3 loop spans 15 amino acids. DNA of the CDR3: TGTGCCAGCAGTCCACTAGCGGGGGTCGCCGGGGAGCTGTTTTTT. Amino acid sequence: CASSPLAGVAGELFF.

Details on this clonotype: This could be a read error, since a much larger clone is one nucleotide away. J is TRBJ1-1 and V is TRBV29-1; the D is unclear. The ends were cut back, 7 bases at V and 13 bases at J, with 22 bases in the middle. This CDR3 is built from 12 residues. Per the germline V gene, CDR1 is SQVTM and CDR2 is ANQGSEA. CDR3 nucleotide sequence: TGCAGCGCGTTCGATGGAGCGGCCCGGGGTTTCTTT. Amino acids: CSAFDGAARGFF.

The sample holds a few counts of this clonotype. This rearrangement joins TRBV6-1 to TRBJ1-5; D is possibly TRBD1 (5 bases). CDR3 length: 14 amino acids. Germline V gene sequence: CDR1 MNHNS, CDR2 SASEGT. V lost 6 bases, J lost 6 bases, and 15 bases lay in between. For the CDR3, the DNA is TGTGCCAGCAGCCCACCCGAAAGGGGTCAGCCCCAGCATTTT. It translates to CASSPPERGQPQHF.

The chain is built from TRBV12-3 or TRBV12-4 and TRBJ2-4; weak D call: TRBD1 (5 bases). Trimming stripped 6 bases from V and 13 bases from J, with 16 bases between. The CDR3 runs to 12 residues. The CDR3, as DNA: TGTGCCAGCAGCCGCGACAGCTACAAGCAGTACTTC. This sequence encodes CASSRDSYKQYF.

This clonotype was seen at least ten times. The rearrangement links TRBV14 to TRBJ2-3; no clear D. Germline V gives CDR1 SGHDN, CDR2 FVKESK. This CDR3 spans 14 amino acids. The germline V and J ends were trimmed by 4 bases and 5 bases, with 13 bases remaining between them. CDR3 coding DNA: TGTGCCAGCAGCCCATGGGTTTTCGGAGATACGCAGTATTTT. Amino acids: CASSPWVFGDTQYF. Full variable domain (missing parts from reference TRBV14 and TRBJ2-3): EAGVTQFPSHSVIEKGQTVTLRCDPISGHDNLYWYRRVMGKEIKFLLHFVKESKQDESGMPNNRFLAERTGGTYSTLKVQPAELEDSGVYFCASSPWVFGDTQYFGPGTRLTVL.

As DNA, the CDR3 is TGCGCCAGCCAAGGGACAGGAGACTACGAGCAGTACTTC. Translated, it gives CASQGTGDYEQYF. The rearrangement links TRBV5-1 to TRBJ2-7, with 8 nucleotides matching TRBD1. V was pared by 7 bases and J by 3 bases, with 6 bases of the junction left unmatched. CDR3 length equals 13 residues. Germline-derived CDR1 and CDR2 are SGHRS and YFSETQ.

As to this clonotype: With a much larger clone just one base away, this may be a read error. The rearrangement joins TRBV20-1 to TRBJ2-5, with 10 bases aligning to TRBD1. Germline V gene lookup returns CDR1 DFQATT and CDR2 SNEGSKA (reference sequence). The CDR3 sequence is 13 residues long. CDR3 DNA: TGCGGTGCCCATGGGACAGGGGAGGAGACCCAGTACTTC. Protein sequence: CGAHGTGEETQYF.

In nucleotides, the CDR3 is TGTGCCAGCAGTTTAGACCTAGGTGGTGAGCAGTTCTTC. This gives the protein CASSLDLGGEQFF. V gene TRBV12-3 or TRBV12-4 combines with J gene TRBJ2-1; D is unresolved. This CDR3 spans 13 amino acids. The ends were cut back, 1 base at V and 9 bases at J, with 10 bases in the middle.

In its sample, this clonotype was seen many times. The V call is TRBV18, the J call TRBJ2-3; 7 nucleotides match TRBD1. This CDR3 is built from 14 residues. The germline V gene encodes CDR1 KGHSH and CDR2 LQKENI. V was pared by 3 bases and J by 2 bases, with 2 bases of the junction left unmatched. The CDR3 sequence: CASSPGTVTDTQYF. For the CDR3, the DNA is TGTGCCAGCTCACCCGGGACAGTCACAGATACGCAGTATTTT. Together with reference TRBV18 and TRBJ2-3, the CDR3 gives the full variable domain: NAGVMQNPRHLVRRRGQEARLRCSPMKGHSHVYWYRQLPEEGLKFMVYLQKENIIDESGMPKERFSAEFPKEGPSILRIQQVVRGDSAAYFCASSPGTVTDTQYFGPGTRLTVL.

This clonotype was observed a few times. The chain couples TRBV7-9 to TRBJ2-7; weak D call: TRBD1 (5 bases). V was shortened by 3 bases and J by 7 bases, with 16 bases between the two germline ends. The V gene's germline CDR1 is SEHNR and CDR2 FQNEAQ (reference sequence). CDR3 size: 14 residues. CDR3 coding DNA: TGTGCCAGCAGCTTTGGCCACGTGGACAATGAGCAGTACTTC. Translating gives CASSFGHVDNEQYF.

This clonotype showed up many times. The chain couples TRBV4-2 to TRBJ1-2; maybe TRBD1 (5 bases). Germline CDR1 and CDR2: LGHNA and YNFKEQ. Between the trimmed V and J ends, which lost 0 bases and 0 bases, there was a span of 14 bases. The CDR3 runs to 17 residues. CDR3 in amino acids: CASSQDYGTETNYGYTF. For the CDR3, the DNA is TGTGCCAGCAGCCAAGATTACGGGACTGAGACTAACTATGGCTACACCTTC.

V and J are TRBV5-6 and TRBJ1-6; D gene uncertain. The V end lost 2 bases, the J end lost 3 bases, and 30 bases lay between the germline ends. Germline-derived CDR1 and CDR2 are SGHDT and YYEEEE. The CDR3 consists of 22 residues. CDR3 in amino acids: CASSFWISRGWGTPDYNSPLHF. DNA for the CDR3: TGTGCCAGCAGCTTTTGGATTTCACGAGGGTGGGGTACCCCGGACTATAATTCACCCCTCCACTTT.

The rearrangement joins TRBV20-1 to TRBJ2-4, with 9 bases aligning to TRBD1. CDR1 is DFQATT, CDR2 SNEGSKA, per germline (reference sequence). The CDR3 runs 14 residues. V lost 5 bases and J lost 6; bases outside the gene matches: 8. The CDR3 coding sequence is TGCAGTGCTTCTCGTCCGGGACAGGGAAACATTCAGTACTTC. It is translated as CSASRPGQGNIQYF.